This T cell receptor (beta chain) was documented in a study of regulatory T cells in long-lasting Graves disease. Arm-PCR of CDR3 regions with iRepertoire HTBI primers generated TCR beta libraries. Each CDR3 protein is one row after TCRdb ran MiXCR on the multiplex PCR reads. The table records hundreds of thousands of distinct CDR3 sequences, roughly 15% of them present only once. V lost 2 bases to trimming and J lost 4 bases; unmatched junction nucleotides: 6. Germline CDR1 reads MNHEY; CDR2 reads SVGEGT. The CDR3 runs 16 residues. The time point here: newly diagnosed GD, antithyroid drugs for less than 3 months. The TCR library was made from RNA that had been extracted from PBMCs in TRIzol. An endocrinology unit in Xi'an, China, supplied the patients. These sequences were also reported in another study, on T cells in Graves' hyperthyroidism and ophthalmopathy. According to that study: During a first-round RT-PCR of the TCR CDR3, the HTBI primer set was used.

This clonotype was obtained from a woman aged 25 to 39 with Graves disease. This sequence joins TRBV6-2 or TRBV6-3 and TRBJ2-3; 10 bases match TRBD2. The sample here was peripheral blood mononuclear cells (PBMCs), taken at new diagnosis, from a patient treated with antithyroid drugs. CDR3 DNA: TGTGCCAGCAGTTACCCTAGCGGGAGAGGCTCAGATACGCAGTATTTT. Translation: CASSYPSGRGSDTQYF.